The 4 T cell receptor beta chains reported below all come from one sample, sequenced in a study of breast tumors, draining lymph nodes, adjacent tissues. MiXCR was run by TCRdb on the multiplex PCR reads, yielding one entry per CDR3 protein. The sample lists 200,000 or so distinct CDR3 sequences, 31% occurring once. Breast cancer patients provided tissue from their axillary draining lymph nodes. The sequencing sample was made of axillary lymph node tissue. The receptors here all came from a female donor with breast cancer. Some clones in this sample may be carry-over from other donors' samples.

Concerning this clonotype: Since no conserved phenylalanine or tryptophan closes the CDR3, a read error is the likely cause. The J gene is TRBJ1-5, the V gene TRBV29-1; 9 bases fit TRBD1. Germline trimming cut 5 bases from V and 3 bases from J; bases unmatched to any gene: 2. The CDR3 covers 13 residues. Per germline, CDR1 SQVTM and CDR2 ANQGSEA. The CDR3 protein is CSVRDRVNQPQHL. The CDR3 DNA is TGCAGCGTTAGGGACAGGGTCAATCAGCCCCAGCATCTT.

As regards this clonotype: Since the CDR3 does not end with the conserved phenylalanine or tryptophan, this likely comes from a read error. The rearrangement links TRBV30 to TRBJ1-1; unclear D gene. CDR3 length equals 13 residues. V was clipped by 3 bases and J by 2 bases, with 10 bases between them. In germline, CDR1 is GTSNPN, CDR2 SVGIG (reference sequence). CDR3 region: CAWSLKGNTEAFL. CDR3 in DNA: TGTGCCTGGAGCTTGAAGGGAAACACTGAAGCTTTCCTT.

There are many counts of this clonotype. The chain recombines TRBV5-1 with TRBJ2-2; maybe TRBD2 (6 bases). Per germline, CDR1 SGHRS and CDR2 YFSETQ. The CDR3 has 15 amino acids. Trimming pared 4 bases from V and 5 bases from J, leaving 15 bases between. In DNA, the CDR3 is TGCGCCAGCAGCCTCGGGGGATCGGAAACCGGGGAGCTGTTTTTT. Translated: CASSLGGSETGELFF.

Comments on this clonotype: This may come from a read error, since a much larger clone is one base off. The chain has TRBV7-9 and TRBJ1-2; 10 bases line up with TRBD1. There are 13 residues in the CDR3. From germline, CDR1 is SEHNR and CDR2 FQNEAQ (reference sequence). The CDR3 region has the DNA TGTGCCAGCAGCTGGGACAGGGGATATGGCTGCACCTTC. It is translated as CASSWDRGYGCTF.